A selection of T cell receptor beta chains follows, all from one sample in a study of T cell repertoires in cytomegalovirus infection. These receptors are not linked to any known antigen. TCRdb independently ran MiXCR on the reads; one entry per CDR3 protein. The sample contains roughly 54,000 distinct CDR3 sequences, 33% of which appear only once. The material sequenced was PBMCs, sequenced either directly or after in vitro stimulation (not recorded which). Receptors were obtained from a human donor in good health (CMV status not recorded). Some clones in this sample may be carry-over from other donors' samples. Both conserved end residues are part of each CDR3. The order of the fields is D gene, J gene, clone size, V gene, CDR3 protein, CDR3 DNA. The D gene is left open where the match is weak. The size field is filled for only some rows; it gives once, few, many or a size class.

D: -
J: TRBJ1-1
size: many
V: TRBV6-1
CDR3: CASSGGTAGPAFF
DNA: TGTGCCAGCAGTGGAGGGACGGCGGGGCCAGCTTTCTTT

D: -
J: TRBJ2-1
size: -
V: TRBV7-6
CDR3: CASSPAGWRRPYNEQFF
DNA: TGTGCCAGCAGCCCCGCAGGGTGGCGGAGACCCTACAATGAGCAGTTCTTC

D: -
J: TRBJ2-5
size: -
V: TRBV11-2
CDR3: CASSWNQETQYF
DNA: TGTGCCAGCAGCTGGAACCAAGAGACCCAGTACTTC

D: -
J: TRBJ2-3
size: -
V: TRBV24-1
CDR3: CATRDGSTDTQYF
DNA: TGTGCCACCAGGGACGGGAGCACAGATACGCAGTATTTT

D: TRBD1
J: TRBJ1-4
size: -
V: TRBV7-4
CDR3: CASTGDRAGEKLFF
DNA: TGTGCCAGCACCGGCGACAGGGCAGGAGAAAAACTGTTTTTT

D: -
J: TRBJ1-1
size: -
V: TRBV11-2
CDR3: CASSSMSTEAFF
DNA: TGTGCCAGCAGTTCGATGAGCACTGAAGCTTTCTTT

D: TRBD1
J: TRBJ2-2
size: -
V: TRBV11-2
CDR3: CASSQGQGVYTGELFF
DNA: TGTGCCAGCAGCCAAGGACAGGGGGTTTACACCGGGGAGCTGTTTTTT

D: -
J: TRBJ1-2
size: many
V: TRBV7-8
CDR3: CASTPRGVYGYTF
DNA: TGTGCCAGCACCCCACGAGGTGTCTATGGCTACACCTTC

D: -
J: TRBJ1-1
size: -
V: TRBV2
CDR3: CASSYVNTEAFF
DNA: TGTGCCAGCAGTTACGTGAACACTGAAGCTTTCTTT

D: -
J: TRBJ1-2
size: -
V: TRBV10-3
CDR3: CAISDPTAFNGYTF
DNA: TGTGCCATCAGTGACCCGACAGCGTTCAATGGCTACACCTTC

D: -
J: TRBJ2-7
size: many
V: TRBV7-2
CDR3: CASSFRQGSYEQYF
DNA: TGTGCCAGCAGCTTCCGTCAGGGCTCCTACGAGCAGTACTTC

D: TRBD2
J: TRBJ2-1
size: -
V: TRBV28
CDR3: CASSLSSGALSSYNEQFF
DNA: TGTGCCAGCAGTTTATCAAGCGGGGCCCTAAGCTCCTACAATGAGCAGTTCTTC

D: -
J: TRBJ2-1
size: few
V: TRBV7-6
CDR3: CASSRKLWGEQFF
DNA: TGTGCCAGCAGCCGAAAACTATGGGGTGAGCAGTTCTTC

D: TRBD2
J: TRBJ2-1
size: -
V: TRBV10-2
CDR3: CASRERLAPYNEQFF
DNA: TGCGCCAGCAGAGAGCGACTAGCGCCCTACAATGAGCAGTTCTTC

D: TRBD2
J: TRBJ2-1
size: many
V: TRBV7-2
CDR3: CASSHAASGGYGFNEQFF
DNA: TGTGCCAGCAGCCATGCGGCTAGCGGGGGATACGGCTTCAATGAGCAGTTCTTC

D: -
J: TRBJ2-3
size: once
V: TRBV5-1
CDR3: CASSADGASTDTQYF
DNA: TGCGCCAGCAGCGCCGACGGAGCTAGCACAGATACGCAGTATTTT

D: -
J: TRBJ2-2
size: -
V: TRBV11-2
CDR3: CASSPTNTGELFF
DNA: TGTGCCAGCAGCCCGACGAACACCGGGGAGCTGTTTTTT

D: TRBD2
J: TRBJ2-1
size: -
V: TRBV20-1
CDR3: CSAIGGGLAGGQYNEQFF
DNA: TGCAGTGCTATTGGTGGGGGCCTAGCGGGAGGCCAGTACAATGAGCAGTTCTTC

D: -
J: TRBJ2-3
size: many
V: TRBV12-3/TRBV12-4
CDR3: CASFPSTRSDTQYF
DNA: TGTGCCAGCTTCCCTTCCACCCGGTCAGATACGCAGTATTTT

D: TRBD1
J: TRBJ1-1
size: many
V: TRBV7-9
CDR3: CASSLHDRGFRTEAFF
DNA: TGTGCCAGCAGCTTACATGACAGGGGGTTTCGGACTGAAGCTTTCTTT

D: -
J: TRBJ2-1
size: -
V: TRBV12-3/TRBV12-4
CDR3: CASGGRRSSYNEQFF
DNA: TGTGCCAGCGGGGGGCGGCGGAGCTCCTACAATGAGCAGTTCTTC

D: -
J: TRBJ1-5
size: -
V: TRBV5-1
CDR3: CASSVDSSNQPQHF
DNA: TGCGCCAGCAGCGTTGACAGTAGCAATCAGCCCCAGCATTTT

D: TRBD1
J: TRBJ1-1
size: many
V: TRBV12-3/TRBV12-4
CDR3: CASSEHRQGGDTEAFF
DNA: TGTGCCAGCAGCGAACACAGACAGGGAGGAGACACTGAAGCTTTCTTT

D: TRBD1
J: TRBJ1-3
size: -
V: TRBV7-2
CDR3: CASSTPRQGKRNTIYF
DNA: TGTGCCAGCAGCACACCCCGACAGGGTAAACGGAACACCATATATTTT

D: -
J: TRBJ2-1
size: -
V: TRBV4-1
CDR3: CASSQVSGLNEQFF
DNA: TGCGCCAGCAGCCAAGTATCAGGGCTCAATGAGCAGTTCTTC

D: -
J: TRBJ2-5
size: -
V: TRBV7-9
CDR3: CASSPRETQYF
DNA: TGTGCCAGCAGTCCAAGGGAGACCCAGTACTTC

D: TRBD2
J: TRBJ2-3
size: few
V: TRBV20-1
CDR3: CSATGTSGRFYKPDTQYF
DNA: TGCAGTGCTACCGGGACTAGCGGTAGATTTTACAAGCCAGATACGCAGTATTTT

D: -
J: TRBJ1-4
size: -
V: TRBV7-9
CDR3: CASSQGHPGREEKLFF
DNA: TGTGCCAGCAGCCAAGGACACCCGGGGCGAGAAGAAAAACTGTTTTTT

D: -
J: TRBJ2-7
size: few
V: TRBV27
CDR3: CASSVEGGGNEQYF
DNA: TGTGCCAGCAGTGTGGAAGGGGGAGGCAACGAGCAGTACTTC

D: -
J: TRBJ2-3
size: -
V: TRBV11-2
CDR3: CASSLLGDTQYF
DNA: TGTGCCAGCAGTCTACTGGGAGATACGCAGTATTTT

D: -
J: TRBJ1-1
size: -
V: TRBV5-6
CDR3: CASRTGPGEAFF
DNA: TGTGCCAGCAGGACCGGGCCTGGTGAAGCTTTCTTT

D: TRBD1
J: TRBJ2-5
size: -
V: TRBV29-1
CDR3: CSVRTGMKETQYF
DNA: TGCAGCGTGAGGACAGGGATGAAGGAGACCCAGTACTTC

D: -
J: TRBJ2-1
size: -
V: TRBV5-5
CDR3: CASSFGGLDEQFF
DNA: TGTGCCAGCAGCTTCGGGGGGCTCGATGAGCAGTTCTTC

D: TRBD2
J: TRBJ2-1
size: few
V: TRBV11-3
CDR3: CASSPTSGATNEQFF
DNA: TGTGCCAGCAGCCCGACTAGCGGAGCGACCAATGAGCAGTTCTTC

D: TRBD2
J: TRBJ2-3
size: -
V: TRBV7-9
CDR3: CASSRNSGGSTDTQYF
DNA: TGTGCCAGCAGCCGGAATAGCGGGGGGAGCACAGATACGCAGTATTTT

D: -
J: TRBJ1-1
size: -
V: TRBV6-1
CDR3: CASNMRSLGTEAFF
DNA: TGTGCCAGCAATATGCGGTCCTTGGGCACTGAAGCTTTCTTT

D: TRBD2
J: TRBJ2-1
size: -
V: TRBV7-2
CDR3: CASSLASGGSNEQFF
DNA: TGTGCCAGCAGCCTAGCTAGCGGGGGGTCCAATGAGCAGTTCTTC

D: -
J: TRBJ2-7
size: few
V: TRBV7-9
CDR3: CASSLTGGDYEQYF
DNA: TGTGCCAGCAGCTTAACCGGGGGAGACTACGAGCAGTACTTC

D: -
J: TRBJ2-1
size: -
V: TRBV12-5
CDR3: CASGSGQEGNEQFF
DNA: TGTGCTAGTGGTTCCGGACAGGAGGGGAATGAGCAGTTCTTC

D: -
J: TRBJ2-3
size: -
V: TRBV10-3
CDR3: CAIQGGDEQYF
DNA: TGTGCCATCCAAGGGGGAGACGAGCAGTATTTT

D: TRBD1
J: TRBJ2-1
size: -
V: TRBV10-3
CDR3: CAISFAVAGGPGEQFF
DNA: TGTGCCATCAGCTTCGCGGTGGCAGGGGGACCGGGAGAGCAGTTCTTC